This T cell receptor beta chain was recovered during a study of CD8+CD57+ T cells in acquired aplastic anemia. Germline CDR1 and CDR2: SQVTM and ANQGSEA. V dropped 0 bases and J dropped 10; count of bases not matched to a gene: 2. CDR3 length: 12 residues. Study conclusions and caveats: Between patients and controls, approximately 29 CD8+ CDR3 sequences were found in common. Patients showed no significant difference from controls in CD8+ Simpson's diversity.

In regard to this clonotype: The antigen remains unidentified.

TCR beta VDJ and CDR3 profiling used genomic DNA as template. Via MiXCR, TCRdb re-called the reads, giving one row per CDR3 protein. The table shows under 200,000 distinct CDR3 sequences, with 50% to 75% occurring only once. Sequencing was done on a sample of sorted CD4+, CD8+, or CD8+CD57+ T cells (not recorded which) from PBMCs. The sequence was collected from a human donor with severe aplastic anemia or a healthy control (not recorded which). The rearrangement joins TRBV29-1 to TRBJ2-1, with 8 bases matching TRBD2. The CDR3 sequence is CSVEEASGEQFF. CDR3 sequence (DNA): TGCAGCGTTGAAGAAGCTAGCGGGGAGCAGTTCTTC.